This TCR beta chain was recovered during a study of shared clonotypes between healthy human individuals. Sequencing used immunoSEQ multiplex PCR; TCRdb keeps in-frame clones, though not all of them. The sample carries 2,100,000 or so clones, around 95% recorded once. V lost 1 base, J lost 7 bases, and 5 bases stayed unmatched. Germline V CDR1 and CDR2: GTSNPN, SVGIG (reference sequence). CDR3 size: 13 residues. What was sequenced was naive CD4+ T cells sorted from blood. Subset described: CD45RA+ positively selected. The V call is TRBV30, the J call TRBJ2-3, with 7 bases aligning to TRBD2. The TCR originated in a young man in good health. The CDR3 DNA is TGTGCCTGGAGTGAGTGGGAGGGCCATACGCAGTATTTT. Protein: CAWSEWEGHTQYF. Variable domain in full (rest from reference TRBV30 and TRBJ2-3): SQTIHQWPATLVQPVGSPLSLECTVEGTSNPNLYWYRQAAGRGLQLLFYSVGIGQISSEVPQNLSASRPQDRQFILSSKKLLLSDSGFYLCAWSEWEGHTQYFGPGTRLTVL.